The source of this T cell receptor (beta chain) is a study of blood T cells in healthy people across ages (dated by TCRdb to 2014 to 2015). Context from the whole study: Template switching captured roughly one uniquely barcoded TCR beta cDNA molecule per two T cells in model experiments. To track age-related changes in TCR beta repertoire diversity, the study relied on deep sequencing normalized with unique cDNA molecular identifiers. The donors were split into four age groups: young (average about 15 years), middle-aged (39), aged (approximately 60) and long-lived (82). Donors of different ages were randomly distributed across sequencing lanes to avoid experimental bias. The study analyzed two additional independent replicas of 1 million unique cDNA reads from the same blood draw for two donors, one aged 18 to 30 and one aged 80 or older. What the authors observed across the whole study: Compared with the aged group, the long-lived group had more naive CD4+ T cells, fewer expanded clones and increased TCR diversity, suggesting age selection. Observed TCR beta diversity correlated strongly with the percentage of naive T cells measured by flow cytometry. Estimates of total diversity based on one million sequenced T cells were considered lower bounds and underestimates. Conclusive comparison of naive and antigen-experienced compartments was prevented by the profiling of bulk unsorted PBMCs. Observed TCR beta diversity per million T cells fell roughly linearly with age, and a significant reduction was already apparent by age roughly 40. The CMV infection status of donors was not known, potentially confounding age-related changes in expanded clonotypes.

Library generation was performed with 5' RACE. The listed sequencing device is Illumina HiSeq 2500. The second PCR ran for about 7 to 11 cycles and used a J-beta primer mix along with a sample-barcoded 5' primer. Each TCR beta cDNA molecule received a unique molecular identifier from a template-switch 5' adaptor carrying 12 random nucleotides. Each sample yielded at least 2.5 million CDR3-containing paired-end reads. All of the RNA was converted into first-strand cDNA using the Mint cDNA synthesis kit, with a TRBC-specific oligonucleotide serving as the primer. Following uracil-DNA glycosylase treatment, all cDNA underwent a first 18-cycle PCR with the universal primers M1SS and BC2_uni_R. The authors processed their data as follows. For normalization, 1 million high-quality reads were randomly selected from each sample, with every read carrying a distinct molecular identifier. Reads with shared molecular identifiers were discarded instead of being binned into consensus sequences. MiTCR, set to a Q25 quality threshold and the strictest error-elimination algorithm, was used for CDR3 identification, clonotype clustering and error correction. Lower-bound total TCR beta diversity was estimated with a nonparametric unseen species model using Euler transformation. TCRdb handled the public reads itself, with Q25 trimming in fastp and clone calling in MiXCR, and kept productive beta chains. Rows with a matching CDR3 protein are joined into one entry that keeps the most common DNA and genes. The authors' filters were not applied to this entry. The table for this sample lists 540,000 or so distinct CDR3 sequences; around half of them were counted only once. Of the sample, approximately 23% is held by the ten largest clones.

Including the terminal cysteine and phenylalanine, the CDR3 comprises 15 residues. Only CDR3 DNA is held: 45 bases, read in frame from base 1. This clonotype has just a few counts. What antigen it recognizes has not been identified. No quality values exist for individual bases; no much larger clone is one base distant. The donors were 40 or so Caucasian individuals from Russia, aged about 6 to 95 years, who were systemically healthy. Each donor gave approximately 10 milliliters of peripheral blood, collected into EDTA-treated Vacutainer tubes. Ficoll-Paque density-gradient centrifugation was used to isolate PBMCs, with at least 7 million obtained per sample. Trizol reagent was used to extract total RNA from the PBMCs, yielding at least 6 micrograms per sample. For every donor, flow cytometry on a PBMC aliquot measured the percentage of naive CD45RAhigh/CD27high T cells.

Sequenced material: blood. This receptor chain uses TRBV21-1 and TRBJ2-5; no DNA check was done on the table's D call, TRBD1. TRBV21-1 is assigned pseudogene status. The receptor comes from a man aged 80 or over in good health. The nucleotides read TGTGCCAGCAGCCTCCCCTGGACAGGGTTGGAGACCCAGTACTTC. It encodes CASSLPWTGLETQYF.